In this sample, the clone carrying this T cell receptor (beta chain) turned up a few times. Its specificity is unknown. The sample comes from a study of T cell repertoires in cytomegalovirus infection. Study overall: Matching HLA type and CMV infection were both indicated by public TCR beta signatures.

Each CDR3 protein gets one entry after TCRdb re-called the reads with MiXCR. The repertoire includes approximately 400,000 distinct CDR3 sequences, approximately 33% of them detected once, and around 13% sits in the top ten. Study results and caveats: CMV-specific TCR beta clonotypes restricted by HLA-C dominated the ex vivo response.

The sample consisted of PBMCs. The TCR originated in a human donor in good health (CMV status not recorded). Some clones in this sample may be carry-over from other donors' samples.

CDR3 protein: CASSQVTTGGIHEQYF. The CDR3 coding sequence is TGCGCCAGCAGCCAAGTGACAACAGGGGGTATCCACGAGCAGTACTTC. The chain employs TRBV4-1 and TRBJ2-7; 8 bases match TRBD1. The germline gives CDR1 MGHRA, CDR2 YSYEKL. CDR3 size: 16 residues. V trimming: 1 base; J trimming: 5 bases; junction bases outside the gene matches: 10.